What follows describes a single T cell receptor beta chain. Its antigen remains unidentified. Sampled 1 year posttransplant, controls received myeloablative marrow transplants, methotrexate and a calcineurin inhibitor. Generated by immunoSEQ multiplex PCR, the TCRdb table keeps only in-frame clones and is missing some. The sample holds 19,000 or so clones; 86% are singletons and the top ten take more than 2%. The data were taken from a study of T cells after posttransplantation cyclophosphamide. Germline CDR1 and CDR2: SGHNT and YENEEA. This CDR3 comprises 15 residues. V lost 4 bases to trimming and J lost 3 bases; unmatched junction nucleotides: 7. Study findings and constraints: Later post-transplant blood repertoires were often dominated by donor CD8+ memory clones. Recipient CMV seropositivity and CMV reactivation strongly tracked TRB clonality. TRB overlap between skin or GI tissue T cells and blood was limited.

The clonotype was recovered from a female patient younger than 45 who received an allogeneic stem cell transplant from an unrelated donor, was CMV-positive, and had acute and chronic GVHD. The graft donor may account for some of the T cells. The J gene is TRBJ2-3, the V gene TRBV11-3, with 7 bases identical to TRBD2. The material sequenced was PBMCs, taken around 350 days after allogeneic stem cell transplant with calcineurin inhibitor and methotrexate. The CDR3 DNA is TGTGCCAGCAGCTATGTAGCGGGTGGAACAGATACGCAGTATTTT. It codes for CASSYVAGGTDTQYF.